The 25 T cell receptor beta chains below come from one sample, sequenced in a study of T-cell memory formation after mild COVID-19. Using its own MiXCR run on the 5' RACE reads, TCRdb lists one record per CDR3 protein. The repertoire holds hundreds of thousands of distinct CDR3 sequences, with around 19% as singletons. Sequencing was carried out using PBMCs or a T cell subset sorted from them (not recorded which). The receptor source for this set is an adult woman who had mild COVID-19 (a few samples of this study predate the infection). Cell type and time point are not known.

There are a few counts of this clonotype. The V gene is TRBV21-1, the J gene TRBJ2-7; whether TRBD2, the table's D call, matches the DNA was not checked. TRBV21-1 represents a pseudogene. This CDR3 region has 15 residues. The CDR3 DNA reads TGTGCCAGCACCACCTCCGGGACTGAACCCTACGAGCAGTACTTC. It translates to CASTTSGTEPYEQYF.

The V gene is TRBV12-3 or TRBV12-4, the J gene TRBJ2-7; 8 bases are shared with TRBD2. The CDR3 contains 14 residues. Unmatched junction bases numbered 6, after V lost 6 bases and J lost 2 bases. The CDR3 reads CASSPLGGAYEQYF. For the CDR3, the DNA is TGTGCCAGCAGCCCCCTCGGGGGGGCCTACGAGCAGTACTTC.

This chain joins TRBV27 and TRBJ2-1, with TRBD2 matching over 8 bases. The CDR3 extends over 15 amino acids. Trimming removed 6 bases from V and 8 bases from J; junction bases left unmatched: 12. Germline values: CDR1 MNHEY, CDR2 SMNVEV (reference sequence). The CDR3 is CASSLLAGLRDEQFF. In nucleotides, the CDR3 is TGTGCCAGCAGCCTTCTAGCGGGCCTTAGGGATGAGCAGTTCTTC.

The rearrangement joins TRBV6-5 to TRBJ1-2; the D gene is possibly TRBD1 (6 bases). Germline V gene data show CDR1 as MNHEY and CDR2 as SVGAGI. The ends were cut back, 6 bases at V and 4 bases at J, with 18 bases in the middle. The CDR3 runs 15 residues. The CDR3 nucleotides are TGTGCCAGCAGATCCACAGGGAGAAGCGTCTATGGCTACACCTTC. The encoded protein is CASRSTGRSVYGYTF.

Concerning this clonotype itself: No DNA is shown, since the ends of the CDR3 on it are uncertain; the CDR3 is the one TCRdb lists. The rearrangement links TRBV7-5 to TRBJ1-2; TRBD1, as called in the table, went unchecked against the DNA. TRBV7-5 is termed a pseudogene. The CDR3 length is 15 residues, termini included. Here the CDR3 reads CISVSMGAYNYGYTF.

The V gene is TRBV4-1, the J gene TRBJ2-1; 7 bases are shared with TRBD1. CDR1 and CDR2 (germline): MGHRA, YSYEKL. J lost 8 bases, V lost 0 bases, and 10 bases had no gene match. The CDR3 has 16 amino acids. The CDR3 reads CASSQDPGQRFYEQFF. CDR3 sequence (DNA): TGCGCCAGCAGCCAAGATCCGGGACAGCGGTTCTATGAGCAGTTCTTC.

V gene TRBV3-1 combines with J gene TRBJ2-1; 9 bases line up with TRBD2. Germline loops: CDR1 LGHDT, CDR2 YNNKEL (reference sequence). The trim removed 4 bases at V and 3 bases at J, leaving 7 bases unmatched. The CDR3 has 16 amino acids. CDR3: CASSPVRGGLYNEQFF. The DNA for the CDR3 is TGTGCCAGCAGCCCGGTGCGGGGGGGCCTCTACAATGAGCAGTTCTTC.

Only a few counts were recorded for this clonotype. J is TRBJ1-2 and V is TRBV24-1; the match to TRBD1 covers 10 bases. The length of the CDR3 is 14 residues. The J segment lost 6 bases and the V segment lost 7 bases, leaving 7 bases of the junction unmatched. Per the germline V gene, CDR1 is KGHDR and CDR2 is SFDVKD. The CDR3 is CATSERDRGDGYTF. The CDR3 DNA sequence: TGTGCCACCAGCGAGAGGGACAGGGGTGATGGCTACACCTTC.

This chain links TRBV7-9 with TRBJ2-7, with TRBD1 identical over 9 bases. This CDR3 has 15 residues. J was trimmed by 3 bases and V by 4 bases; bases with no gene match: 7. The germline gives CDR1 SEHNR, CDR2 FQNEAQ (reference sequence). CDR3 nucleotides: TGTGCCAGCAGCTCACGGGACAGGGATGTCTACGAGCAGTACTTC. Protein: CASSSRDRDVYEQYF. Using reference TRBV7-9 and TRBJ2-7 for the parts outside the CDR3, the full variable domain is DTGVSQNPRHKITKRGQNVTFRCDPISEHNRLYWYRQTLGQGPEFLTYFQNEAQLEKSRLLSDRFSAERPKGSFSTLEIQRTEQGDSAMYLCASSSRDRDVYEQYFGPGTRLTVT.

The chain employs TRBV7-9 and TRBJ1-4; D might be TRBD1 (6 bases). The germline gives CDR1 SEHNR, CDR2 FQNEAQ (reference sequence). The CDR3 has 10 amino acids. V lost 8 bases and J lost 13, with 11 bases in between. Here the CDR3 reads CASGTSGLFF. As DNA, the CDR3 is TGTGCCAGCGGGACAAGCGGACTGTTTTTT.

This clonotype was counted only a few times. This chain connects TRBV25-1 to TRBJ1-1; D call uncertain. The V gene's germline CDR1 is MGHDK and CDR2 SYGVNS. The CDR3 runs to 12 residues. Trimming shortened V by 4 bases and J by 5 bases, and 8 bases separated the two germline ends. The CDR3 coding sequence is TGTGCCAGCAGTGGTCTTCGGACTGAAGCTTTCTTT. Translated, it gives CASSGLRTEAFF. The full variable domain, with the rest looked up from reference TRBV25-1 and TRBJ1-1, is EADIYQTPRYLVIGTGKKITLECSQTMGHDKMYWYQQDPGMELHLIHYSYGVNSTEKGDLSSESTVSRIRTEHFPLTLESARPSHTSQYLCASSGLRTEAFFGQGTRLTVV.

This sequence joins TRBV6-6 and TRBJ1-1, with D unclear. Germline V gives CDR1 MNHNY, CDR2 SVGAGI (reference sequence). With 0 bases removed from V and 1 base from J, the gap between germline ends came to 9 bases. The CDR3 has 15 amino acids. As DNA, the CDR3 is TGTGCCAGCAGTTACTCGAGGGTCCAGAACACTGAAGCTTTCTTT. Amino acid sequence: CASSYSRVQNTEAFF.

The sample holds a few counts of this clonotype. The chain has TRBV7-8 and TRBJ1-1; D unclear. This CDR3 contains 13 residues. Germline-derived CDR1 and CDR2 are SGHVS and FQNEAQ. Trimming removed 5 bases at V and 0 bases at J, with 7 bases between. CDR3 amino acids: CASSQRMNTEAFF. CDR3 coding DNA: TGTGCCAGCAGCCAAAGGATGAACACTGAAGCTTTCTTT.

The chain couples TRBV3-1 to TRBJ1-2; D is perhaps TRBD1 (6 bases). In germline, CDR1 is LGHDT, CDR2 YNNKEL (reference sequence). Deletions cut 5 bases from V and 10 bases from J, with 20 bases between. This CDR3 spans 14 amino acids. The CDR3 DNA reads TGTGCCAGCAGCGAAACTTCAGGGGTGAGTGCCTACACCTTC. Its protein is CASSETSGVSAYTF.

The chain is built from TRBV2 and TRBJ1-5; a weak D match, TRBD1 (5 bases). The germline CDR1 and CDR2 sequences are SNHLY and FYNNEI. V was trimmed by 4 bases and J by 1 base, leaving 23 bases between them. The CDR3 has 19 residues. In DNA, the CDR3 is TGTGCCAGCAGTGGTATAAAGGGGAAAGGGAGGTTGAGCAATCAGCCCCAGCATTTT. The encoded protein is CASSGIKGKGRLSNQPQHF.

The rearrangement links TRBV7-3 to TRBJ1-4; maybe TRBD1 (6 bases). In germline, CDR1 is SGHTA, CDR2 FQGTGA. The length of the CDR3 is 13 residues. Trimming shortened V by 3 bases and J by 8 bases, and 10 bases separated the two germline ends. In nucleotides, the CDR3 is TGTGCCAGCAGCTTCGGACAGAGGGAAAAACTGTTTTTT. This gives the protein CASSFGQREKLFF.

The chain is built from TRBV19 and TRBJ2-7; 10 nucleotides line up with TRBD1. The V gene's germline CDR1 is LNHDA and CDR2 SQIVND (reference sequence). V dropped 5 bases and J dropped 3; count of bases not matched to a gene: 7. This CDR3 is 15 amino acids long. CDR3 region: CASSLGTGVGYEQYF. The DNA of the CDR3 is TGTGCCAGTAGTCTCGGGACAGGGGTGGGCTACGAGCAGTACTTC.

In this sample, this clonotype turned up a few times. The V and J genes are TRBV7-6 and TRBJ2-3, with 7 bases lining up with TRBD2. Germline CDR1 reads SGHVS; CDR2 reads FNYEAQ. The CDR3 spans 16 residues. J lost 2 bases, V lost 2 bases, and 7 bases had no gene match. CDR3 sequence: CASSLTWRGITDTQYF. As DNA, the CDR3 is TGTGCCAGCAGCTTAACCTGGCGGGGGATCACAGATACGCAGTATTTT.

This rearrangement joins TRBV5-1 to TRBJ2-3; D call uncertain. Germline CDR1 SGHRS, CDR2 YFSETQ. The CDR3 consists of 16 residues. V lost 0 bases, J lost 0 bases, and 11 bases lay in between. CDR3 sequence (DNA): TGCGCCAGCAGCTTGGGGACGGATTCTAGCACAGATACGCAGTATTTT. Amino acid sequence: CASSLGTDSSTDTQYF.

The chain is built from TRBV12-5 and TRBJ2-7; no clear D gene. CDR1 LGHNT and CDR2 FRNRAP come from the germline V gene. The CDR3 runs to 9 residues. V lost 5 bases and J 12 bases, leaving 8 bases between the germline ends. CDR3 loop: CASGLIRYF. Written as DNA, the CDR3 is TGTGCTAGTGGTCTGATTAGGTACTTC.

V usage is TRBV14 and J usage is TRBJ1-2; perhaps TRBD1 as D (5 bases). CDR1 and CDR2 from the germline V gene are SGHDN and FVKESK. Trimming shortened V by 1 base and J by 3 bases, and 12 bases separated the two germline ends. The CDR3 is 15 amino acids. The CDR3 DNA is TGTGCCAGCAGCCAAGTTGGGGGTTCCCACTATGGCTACACCTTC. It is translated as CASSQVGGSHYGYTF.

Many counts were recorded for this clonotype. This chain links TRBV12-3 or TRBV12-4 with TRBJ1-1; the D is unclear. V lost 0 bases to trimming and J lost 4 bases, with 6 bases between them. The CDR3 has 13 amino acids. The CDR3 coding sequence is TGTGCCAGCAGTTTAGCCGGGGTCACTGAAGCTTTCTTT. It codes for CASSLAGVTEAFF.

This clonotype occurred a few times. CDR3 protein: CASSLPQGGRNEQYF. CDR3 nucleotide sequence: TGTGCCAGCAGTTTACCCCAGGGAGGGAGAAACGAGCAGTACTTC. The V gene is TRBV12-3 or TRBV12-4, the J gene TRBJ2-7; TRBD2 matches 7 bases. After removal of 2 bases from V and 5 bases from J, the junction contained 9 bases not matched to a gene. The CDR3 extends over 15 amino acids.

The sample holds a few counts of this clonotype. The V gene is TRBV24-1, the J gene TRBJ2-2; TRBD1 agrees at 7 bases. V lost 9 bases, J lost 6 bases, and 6 bases stayed unmatched. The CDR3 length is 13 residues. Per the germline V gene, CDR1 is KGHDR and CDR2 is SFDVKD. The CDR3: CATATGLAGELFF. The CDR3 coding sequence is TGTGCCACCGCGACAGGGTTGGCCGGGGAGCTGTTTTTT.

Only a few counts were recorded for this clonotype. The J gene is TRBJ2-5, the V gene TRBV6-5, with D possibly being TRBD2 (6 bases). The germline V gene encodes CDR1 MNHEY and CDR2 SVGAGI. This CDR3 spans 14 amino acids. V was clipped by 6 bases and J by 3 bases, with 14 bases between them. The chain's CDR3 is CASRPRDSKETQYF. The CDR3 coding sequence is TGTGCCAGCAGACCCAGGGACTCCAAAGAGACCCAGTACTTC.